This TCR beta chain was obtained from a study of blood T cell repertoires in COVID-19 (dated by TCRdb to between 2020 and 2021). In the study overall: Samples from collaborators originated in the United States, Italy and Spain and spanned both the acute and convalescent phases of COVID-19. The material from the prospective study consisted of cDNA or gDNA derived from T cells, B-cell-depleted T cells, or PBMCs. Subjects who had been exposed to COVID-19, were actively infected with it, or had recovered from it provided the deeply sampled blood TCRbeta repertoires that made up the dataset. The repertoires were released in a freely available public database meant as a resource for research on the immune response to SARS-CoV-2. Samples were obtained from the ongoing ImmuneRACE study (first 160 participants) and from about 1,300 subjects provided by 6 global collaborators. Sample metadata almost always included a de-identified subject ID, COVID-19 status, age in years and sex. Where available, HLA class I and class II types were taken from metadata supplied by the sample provider and were not determined by assay-based typing. The paper as a whole reports these results and caveats: The quantity of clinical and demographic metadata differed by source and by participant and was supplied without curation.

As to this clone: Its antigen specificity is not known. Per-base quality was not reported, and no clone a single base away is much larger than it.

The CDR3, from cysteine to phenylalanine, totals 15 residues. Only the CDR3 part of the read is kept: 45 bases, read in frame from the first base. Taken from the germline V gene (reference sequence), the CDR1 and CDR2 loops are LGHDT and YNNKEL. The trim is 1 base for V and 1 base for J, with a gap of 10 bases between the germline ends. In Seattle, one collaborating source enrolled patients while the infection was active and tracked those patients longitudinally over the course of disease. The collaborating institutions used their own protocols to collect whole blood in K2EDTA tubes. For TCRbeta analysis, collaborator samples were shipped as frozen whole blood, as isolated PBMCs, or as DNA extracted from either sample type. TCRbeta CDR3 regions were amplified from genomic DNA using the immunoSEQ Assay, a bias-controlled multiplex PCR. In the original analysis: Nucleated cell counts per sample were estimated from amplification of reference gene primers within the assay. To quantify the absolute abundance of each unique TCRbeta CDR3 rearrangement, sequence reads were collapsed and filtered. Productive Simpson clonality was computed per sample as the square root of Simpson's diversity index over productive rearrangements. This is the immuneACCESS table as TCRdb keeps it, with only in-frame sequences that have V and J called. A part of the clones is gone; compared with another copy, unresolved V genes explain less than half, and the rest is unexplained. V, J and clone size were drawn from that table, and D and trimming were deduced from the DNA. The sample has almost 400,000 clones on record, about 89% of them singletons. Clones ranked in the top ten supply under 3% of the sample.

The sample was peripheral blood. The clonotype originates from a woman aged 55 to 70 with COVID-19, enrolled during active disease. This receptor chain uses TRBV3-1 (or the pseudogene TRBV3-2) and TRBJ1-1; no D gene is confidently identified. The CDR3 amino acid sequence is: CASSQGLSPNTEAFF. The sequence in DNA is TGTGCCAGCAGCCAAGGGCTTTCACCGAACACTGAAGCTTTCTTT.